This T cell receptor (beta chain) derives from a study of T cells in women clearing cervical HPV infection. Study context: Case blood drawn at lesion detection; control blood after infection cleared.

Clones were read by immunoSEQ multiplex PCR, and TCRdb kept only the in-frame ones, dropping some. The sample table sets out tens of thousands of clones. CDR1 is SGHTA, CDR2 FQGTGA, per germline. The CDR3 sequence is 13 residues long. As regards this clone: The CDR3 end falls 3 residues outside the read, so it is completed with the germline J gene.

Input material: blood buffy coat. The genes are TRBV7-3 and TRBJ1-1, with TRBD1 matching over 11 bases. This receptor was identified in a woman between 18 and 75 years old with a cervical HPV16 infection that either progressed to CIN3+ or cleared (not recorded which). CDR3 DNA, as far as it was read: TGTGCCAGCAGCCCAGGACAGGGGGCGGGA. It translates to CASSPGQGAG. The entire CDR3 protein is CASSPGQGAGAFF.